This T cell receptor (beta chain) was recorded in a study of blood T cell repertoires in COVID-19. Study-level information: Nucleic acid was either cDNA or gDNA, and it came from T cells, B-cell-depleted T cells, or PBMCs.

This clone showed up just once. In the original workflow: Cell counts per sample came from amplifying reference gene primers. TCRdb's copy holds only in-frame clones and misses some; the assay was immunoSEQ multiplex PCR. That table is the source of V, J and clone size, and D and trimming were worked out from the DNA. The repertoire holds 250,000 to 300,000 clones, with approximately 85% as singletons. The V gene end was trimmed by 6 bases and the J gene end by 6 bases; junction bases not matched to a gene: 7. This CDR3 is 14 amino acids long. Germline V gives CDR1 MNHEY, CDR2 SVGAGI. The V gene is TRBV6-5, the J gene TRBJ1-1; 10 bases line up with TRBD1. This clonotype originated in an older woman with acute or convalescent COVID-19. The sample was peripheral blood. The DNA for the CDR3 is TGTGCCAGCAGGAGACAGGGGGCACTGGCTGAAGCTTTCTTT. Amino acids: CASRRQGALAEAFF.